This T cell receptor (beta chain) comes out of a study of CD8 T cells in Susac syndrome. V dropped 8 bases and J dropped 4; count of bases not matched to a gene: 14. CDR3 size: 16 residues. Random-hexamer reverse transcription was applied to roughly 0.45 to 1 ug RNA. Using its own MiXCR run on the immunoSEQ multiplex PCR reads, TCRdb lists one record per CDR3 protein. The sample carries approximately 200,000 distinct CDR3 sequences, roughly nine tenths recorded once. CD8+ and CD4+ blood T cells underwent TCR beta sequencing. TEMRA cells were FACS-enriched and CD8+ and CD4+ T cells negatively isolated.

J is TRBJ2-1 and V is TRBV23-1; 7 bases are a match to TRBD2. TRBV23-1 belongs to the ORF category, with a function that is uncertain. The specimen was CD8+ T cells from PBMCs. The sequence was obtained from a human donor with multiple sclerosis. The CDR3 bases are TGCGCCAGCCTTCGCGGGGAGGGTTGGGGGTACAATGAGCAGTTCTTC. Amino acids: CASLRGEGWGYNEQFF.